The entry below gives a single T cell receptor beta chain sequence along with its context. At one of its ends the junction is not consistent with the germline gene, which may arise from a read error. Original handling: Amplification with reference gene primers provided the estimates of nucleated cell counts. Assay used: immunoSEQ multiplex PCR; TCRdb lists only in-frame clones, some missing. V, J and clone size are those of that table, while D and trimming were read from the DNA. The sample holds about 400,000 clones, 70% to 90% seen once. Germline CDR1 and CDR2: GTSNPN and SVGIG (reference sequence). CDR3 length: 12 amino acids. This entry belongs to a study of blood T cell repertoires in COVID-19. For the study at large: The United States, Italy and Spain supplied acute and convalescent COVID-19 samples. T cells, B-cell-depleted T cells, or PBMCs supplied cDNA or gDNA.

The sequence was obtained from a man aged 40-49 years with acute or convalescent COVID-19. Sequencing was performed on peripheral blood. The V gene is TRBV30, the J gene TRBJ2-1, with TRBD2 matching 11 bases. The CDR3 here is CAWRVAGGPLVF. The CDR3 bases are TGTGCCTGGAGGGTAGCGGGGGGGCCGTTGGTCTTC.